A single sample is the source of the 13 T cell receptor beta chains below, sequenced in a study of blood T cell repertoires in COVID-19. Here immunoSEQ multiplex PCR was the method, and the copy in TCRdb shows in-frame clones only, minus some. The repertoire holds roughly 170,000 clones, around 78% seen once, with nearly 4.5% in the top ten. The sequenced material came from PBMCs or T cells enriched from blood (not recorded which). The receptors were sampled from a woman aged 50 to 60 who had recovered from COVID-19.

The rearrangement links TRBV6-4 to TRBJ2-1; D might be TRBD1 (6 bases). CDR3 size: 13 residues. CDR1 and CDR2 (germline): MRHNA, SNTAGT. V was shortened by 6 bases and J by 4 bases, with 10 bases between the two germline ends. The CDR3 DNA reads as TGTGCCAGCAGCGTTGGACAGTACAATGAGCAGTTCTTC. Translated, it gives CASSVGQYNEQFF.

The chain is built from TRBV19 and TRBJ2-3, with 10 bases matching TRBD2. The ends lost 3 bases at V and 3 bases at J; junction bases unmatched: 6. This CDR3 is 16 amino acids long. Germline CDR1 is LNHDA and CDR2 is SQIVND (reference sequence). The CDR3 nucleotides read TGTGCCAGTAGTATTCGAGCGGGGGGGCTTACAGATACGCAGTATTTT. The encoded protein is CASSIRAGGLTDTQYF.

This sequence joins TRBV27 and TRBJ1-5; D call uncertain. This CDR3 is built from 14 residues. Between the trimmed V and J ends, which lost 4 bases and 4 bases, there was a span of 11 bases. Germline assignment: CDR1 MNHEY and CDR2 SMNVEV (reference sequence). The DNA of the CDR3 is TGTGCCAGCAGTTGGGCGTTCCAAAATCAGCCCCAGCATTTT. Its translation: CASSWAFQNQPQHF.

V and J are TRBV18 and TRBJ1-1; D gene ambiguous. V shed 0 bases and J shed 3 bases, with 8 bases lying between them. In germline, CDR1 is KGHSH, CDR2 LQKENI. This CDR3 has 14 residues. CDR3: CASSPPSQYTEAFF. CDR3 DNA sequence: TGTGCCAGCTCACCACCCTCACAGTACACTGAAGCTTTCTTT. The full variable domain, rest sourced from reference TRBV18 and TRBJ1-1, is NAGVMQNPRHLVRRRGQEARLRCSPMKGHSHVYWYRQLPEEGLKFMVYLQKENIIDESGMPKERFSAEFPKEGPSILRIQQVVRGDSAAYFCASSPPSQYTEAFFGQGTRLTVV.

This clone has more than one count but fewer than ten. This chain connects TRBV6-5 to TRBJ2-7, with TRBD1 identical over 10 bases. The CDR3 is 11 residues long. Germline trimming cut 6 bases from V and 7 bases from J; bases unmatched to any gene: 0. From germline, CDR1 is MNHEY and CDR2 SVGAGI. CDR3 bases: TGTGCCAGCAGGGACAGGGGGGAGCAGTACGTC. This codes for CASRDRGEQYV.

The chain employs TRBV2 and TRBJ2-5, with D tentatively TRBD1 (6 bases). The CDR3 totals 13 residues. Germline V lookup: CDR1 SNHLY, CDR2 FYNNEI. V lost 6 bases to trimming and J lost 5 bases, with 13 bases between them. The CDR3 is CASRQGEEETQYF. Written as DNA, the CDR3 is TGTGCCAGCAGACAGGGAGAAGAGGAGACCCAGTACTTC.

The J gene is TRBJ1-1, the V gene TRBV27; no clear D gene. Looked up from germline, CDR1 is MNHEY and CDR2 is SMNVEV (reference sequence). V was clipped by 3 bases and J by 6 bases, with 17 bases between them. This CDR3 comprises 15 residues. In DNA form, the CDR3 reads TGTGCCAGCAGTTTTAGCCTACCCGCGCGAGCTGAAGCTTTCTTT. Translating it yields CASSFSLPARAEAFF.

The gene calls are TRBV5-1 and TRBJ2-2; 9 bases line up with TRBD1. The CDR3 has 15 residues. V shed 5 bases and J 3 bases; nucleotides not matched to a gene: 5. The V gene's germline CDR1 is SGHRS and CDR2 YFSETQ. The CDR3 region is CASRLTGGDTGELFF. The CDR3 DNA reads as TGCGCCAGCAGACTGACAGGGGGGGACACCGGGGAGCTGTTTTTT.

This sequence joins TRBV19 and TRBJ1-6, with TRBD1 matching over 7 bases. The CDR3 is 16 amino acids. Germline V CDR1 and CDR2: LNHDA, SQIVND (reference sequence). V shed 8 bases and J 0 bases; nucleotides not matched to a gene: 7. CDR3 coding DNA: TGTGCCAGTGGTTCGGACAGGAGCTCCTATAATTCACCCCTCCACTTT. Translated: CASGSDRSSYNSPLHF.

The DNA for the CDR3 is TGTGCCAGCAGTTCCGGACAGGGGCGGGGCTACACCTTC. Translation: CASSSGQGRGYTF. The chain combines TRBV28 with TRBJ1-2, with 9 positions matching TRBD1. CDR3 length equals 13 residues. With 4 bases clipped from V and 8 bases from J, the junction kept 5 bases outside the gene matches. Germline-derived CDR1 and CDR2 are MDHEN and SYDVKM.

This clone has a handful of counts. The chain combines TRBV19 with TRBJ1-6; D is perhaps TRBD1 (5 bases). The CDR3 runs 12 residues. Germline loops: CDR1 LNHDA, CDR2 SQIVND (reference sequence). Deletions cut 4 bases from V and 7 bases from J, with 5 bases between. The CDR3, as DNA: TGTGCCAGTAGTAAGGGGAATTCACCCCTCCACTTT. This codes for CASSKGNSPLHF. The full variable domain, with the rest looked up from reference TRBV19 and TRBJ1-6, is DGGITQSPKYLFRKEGQNVTLSCEQNLNHDAMYWYRQDPGQGLRLIYYSQIVNDFQKGDIAEGYSVSREKKESFPLTVTSAQKNPTAFYLCASSKGNSPLHFGNGTRLTVT.

V usage is TRBV15 and J usage is TRBJ1-2; weak D call: TRBD1 (6 bases). Germline V gives CDR1 LNHNV, CDR2 YYDKDF (reference sequence). Deletions cut 0 bases from V and 4 bases from J, with 15 bases between. CDR3 length: 16 amino acids. The CDR3 here is CATSRDKGERSYGYTF. The CDR3, as DNA: TGTGCCACCAGCAGAGATAAGGGGGAAAGGAGCTATGGCTACACCTTC.

This clone was recorded only once. The V call is TRBV29-1, the J call TRBJ1-2; a possible D gene is TRBD1 (5 bases). CDR1 and CDR2 from the germline V gene are SQVTM and ANQGSEA. The CDR3 is 11 amino acids. V lost 6 bases, J lost 5 bases, and 10 bases lay in between. Here the CDR3 DNA reads TGCAGCGTGTTGGGGGGTTATGGCTACACCTTC. Translated, it gives CSVLGGYGYTF.